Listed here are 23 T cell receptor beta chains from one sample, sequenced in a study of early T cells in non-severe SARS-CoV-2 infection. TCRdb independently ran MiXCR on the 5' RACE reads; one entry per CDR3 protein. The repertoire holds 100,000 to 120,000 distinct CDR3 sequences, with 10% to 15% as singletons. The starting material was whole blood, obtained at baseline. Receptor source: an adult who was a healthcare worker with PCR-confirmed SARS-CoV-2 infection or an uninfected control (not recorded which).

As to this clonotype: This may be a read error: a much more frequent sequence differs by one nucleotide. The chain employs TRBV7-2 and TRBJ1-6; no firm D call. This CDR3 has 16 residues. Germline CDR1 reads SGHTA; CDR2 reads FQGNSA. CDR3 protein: CASSRFAGSDNSSLHF. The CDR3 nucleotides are TGTGCCAGCAGCCGCTTCGCAGGATCGGATAATTCATCCCTCCACTTT.

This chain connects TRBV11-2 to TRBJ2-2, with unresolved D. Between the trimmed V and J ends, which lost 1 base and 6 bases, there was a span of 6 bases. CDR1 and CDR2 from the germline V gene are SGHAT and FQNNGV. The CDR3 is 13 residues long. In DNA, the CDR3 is TGTGCCAGCAGCTTAGTGTCTCCCGGGGAGCTGTTTTTT. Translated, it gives CASSLVSPGELFF.

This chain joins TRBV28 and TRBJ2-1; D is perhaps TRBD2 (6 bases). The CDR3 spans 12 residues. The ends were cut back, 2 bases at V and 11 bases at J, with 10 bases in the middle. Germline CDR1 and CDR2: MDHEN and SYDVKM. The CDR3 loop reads CASSLSRGKQFF. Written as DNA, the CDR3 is TGTGCCAGCAGTTTAAGCCGGGGGAAGCAGTTCTTC.

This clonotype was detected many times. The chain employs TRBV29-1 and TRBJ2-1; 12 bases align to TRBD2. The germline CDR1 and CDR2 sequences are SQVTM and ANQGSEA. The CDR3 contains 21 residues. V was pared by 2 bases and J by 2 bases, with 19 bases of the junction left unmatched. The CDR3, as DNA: TGCAGCGTTGAAACCTCGAAGCCGACTAGCGGGAGAACGTTCCCCTACAATGAGCAGTTCTTC. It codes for CSVETSKPTSGRTFPYNEQFF.

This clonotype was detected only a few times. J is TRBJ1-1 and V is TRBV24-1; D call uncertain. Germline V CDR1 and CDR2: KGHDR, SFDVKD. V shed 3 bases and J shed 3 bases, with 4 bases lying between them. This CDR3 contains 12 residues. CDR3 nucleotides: TGTGCCACCAGTGATGGGTACACTGAAGCTTTCTTT. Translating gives CATSDGYTEAFF.

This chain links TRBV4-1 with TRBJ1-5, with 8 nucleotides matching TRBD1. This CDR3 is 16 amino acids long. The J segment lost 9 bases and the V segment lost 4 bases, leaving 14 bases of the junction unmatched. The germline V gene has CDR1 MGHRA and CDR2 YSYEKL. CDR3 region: CASSLTAGQAAGPQHF. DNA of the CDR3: TGCGCCAGCAGCCTGACGGCGGGACAGGCGGCGGGGCCCCAGCATTTT.

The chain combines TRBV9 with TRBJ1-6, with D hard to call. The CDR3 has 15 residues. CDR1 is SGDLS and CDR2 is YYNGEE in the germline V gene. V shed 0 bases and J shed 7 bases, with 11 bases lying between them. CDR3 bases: TGTGCCAGCAGCGTAGATATGGGTCAGAATTCACCCCTCCACTTT. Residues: CASSVDMGQNSPLHF.

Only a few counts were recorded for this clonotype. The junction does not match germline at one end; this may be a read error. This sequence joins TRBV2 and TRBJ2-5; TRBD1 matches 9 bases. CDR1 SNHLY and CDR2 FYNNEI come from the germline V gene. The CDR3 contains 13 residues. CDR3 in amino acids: CASSPGQGKGNNF. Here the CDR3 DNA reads TGTGCCAGCAGTCCGGGACAGGGCAAGGGTAATAACTTC.

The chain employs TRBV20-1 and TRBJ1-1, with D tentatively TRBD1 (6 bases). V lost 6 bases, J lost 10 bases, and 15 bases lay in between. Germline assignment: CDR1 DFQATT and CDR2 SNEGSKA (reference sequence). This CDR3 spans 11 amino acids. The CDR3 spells CSAPRGSRAFF. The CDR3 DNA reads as TGCAGTGCCCCTAGGGGGAGTAGAGCTTTCTTT.

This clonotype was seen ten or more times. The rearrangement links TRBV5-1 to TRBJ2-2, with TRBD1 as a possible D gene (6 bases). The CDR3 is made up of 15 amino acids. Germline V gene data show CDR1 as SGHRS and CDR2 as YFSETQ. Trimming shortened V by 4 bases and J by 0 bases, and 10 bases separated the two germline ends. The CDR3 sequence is CASSRGGSNTGELFF. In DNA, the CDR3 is TGCGCCAGCAGCCGAGGGGGTTCGAACACCGGGGAGCTGTTTTTT.

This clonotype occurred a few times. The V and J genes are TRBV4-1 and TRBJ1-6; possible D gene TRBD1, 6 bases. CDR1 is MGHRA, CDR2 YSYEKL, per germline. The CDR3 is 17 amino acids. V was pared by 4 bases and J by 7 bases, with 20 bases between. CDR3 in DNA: TGCGCCAGCAGCCCAGGGGCCAAAGGACCCCTAAATTCACCCCTCCACTTT. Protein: CASSPGAKGPLNSPLHF.

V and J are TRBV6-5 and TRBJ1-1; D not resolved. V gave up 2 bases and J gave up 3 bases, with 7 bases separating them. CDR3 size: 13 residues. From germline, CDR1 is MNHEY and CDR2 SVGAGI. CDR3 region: CASSYTRDTEAFF. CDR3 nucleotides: TGTGCCAGCAGTTACACGAGGGACACTGAAGCTTTCTTT.

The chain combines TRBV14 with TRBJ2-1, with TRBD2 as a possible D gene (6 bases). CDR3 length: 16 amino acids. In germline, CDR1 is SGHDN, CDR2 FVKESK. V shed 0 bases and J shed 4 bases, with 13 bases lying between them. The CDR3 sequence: CASSQDPFRGYNEQFF. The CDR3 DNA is TGTGCCAGCAGCCAAGATCCTTTCCGGGGGTACAATGAGCAGTTCTTC. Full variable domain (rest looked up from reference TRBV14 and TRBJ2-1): EAGVTQFPSHSVIEKGQTVTLRCDPISGHDNLYWYRRVMGKEIKFLLHFVKESKQDESGMPNNRFLAERTGGTYSTLKVQPAELEDSGVYFCASSQDPFRGYNEQFFGPGTRLTVL.

The CDR3 sequence: CASSSSGITDTQYF. As DNA, the CDR3 is TGTGCCAGCAGCTCTAGCGGAATCACAGATACGCAGTATTTT. The chain joins TRBV14 to TRBJ2-3, with 7 positions matching TRBD2. The junction had 4 bases not matched to a gene; V was cut back by 5 bases and J by 2 bases. In germline, CDR1 is SGHDN, CDR2 FVKESK. The CDR3 covers 14 residues.

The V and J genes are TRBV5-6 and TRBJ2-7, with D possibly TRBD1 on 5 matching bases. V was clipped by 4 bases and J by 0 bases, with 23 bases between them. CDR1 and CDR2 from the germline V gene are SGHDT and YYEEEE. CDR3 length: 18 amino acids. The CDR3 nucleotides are TGTGCCAGCAGCCCCCCCAAGACAGCCTTTTGGAGCTCCTACGAGCAGTACTTC. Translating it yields CASSPPKTAFWSSYEQYF. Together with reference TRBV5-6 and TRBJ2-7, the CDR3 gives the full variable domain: DAGVTQSPTHLIKTRGQQVTLRCSPKSGHDTVSWYQQALGQGPQFIFQYYEEEERQRGNFPDRFSGHQFPNYSSELNVNALLLGDSALYLCASSPPKTAFWSSYEQYFGPGTRLTVT.

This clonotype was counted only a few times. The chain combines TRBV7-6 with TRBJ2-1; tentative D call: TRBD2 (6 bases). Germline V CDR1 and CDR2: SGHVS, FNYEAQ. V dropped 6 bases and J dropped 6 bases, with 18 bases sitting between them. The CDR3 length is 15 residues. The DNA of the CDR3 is TGTGCCAGCAGTTCTCCCCCGGGAGACGGCAATGAGCAGTTCTTC. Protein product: CASSSPPGDGNEQFF.

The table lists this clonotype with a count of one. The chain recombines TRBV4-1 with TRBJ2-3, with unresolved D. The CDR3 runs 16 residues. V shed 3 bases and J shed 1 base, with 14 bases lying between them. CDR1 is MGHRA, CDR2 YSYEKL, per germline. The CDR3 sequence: CASSHPAKSRTDTQYF. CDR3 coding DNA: TGCGCCAGCAGCCACCCTGCGAAGTCTCGCACAGATACGCAGTATTTT.

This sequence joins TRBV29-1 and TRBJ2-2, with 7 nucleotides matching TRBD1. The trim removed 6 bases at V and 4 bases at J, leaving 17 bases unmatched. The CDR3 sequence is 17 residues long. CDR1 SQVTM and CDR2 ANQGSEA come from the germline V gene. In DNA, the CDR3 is TGCAGCGTGATCATGACAGGGAACCGACTCGGCACCGGGGAGCTGTTTTTT. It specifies CSVIMTGNRLGTGELFF.

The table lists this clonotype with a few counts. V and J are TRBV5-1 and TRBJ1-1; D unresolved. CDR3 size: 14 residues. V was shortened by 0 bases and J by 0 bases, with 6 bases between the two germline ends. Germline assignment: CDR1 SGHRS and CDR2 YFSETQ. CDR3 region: CASSLDGMNTEAFF. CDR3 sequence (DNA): TGCGCCAGCAGCTTGGACGGGATGAACACTGAAGCTTTCTTT.

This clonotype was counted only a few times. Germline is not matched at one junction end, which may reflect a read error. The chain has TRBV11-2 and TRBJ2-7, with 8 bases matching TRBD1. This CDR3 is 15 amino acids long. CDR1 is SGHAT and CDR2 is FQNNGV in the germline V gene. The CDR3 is CVSSIPDRVTYEQYF. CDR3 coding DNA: TGTGTCAGCAGCATACCGGACAGGGTAACCTACGAGCAGTACTTC.

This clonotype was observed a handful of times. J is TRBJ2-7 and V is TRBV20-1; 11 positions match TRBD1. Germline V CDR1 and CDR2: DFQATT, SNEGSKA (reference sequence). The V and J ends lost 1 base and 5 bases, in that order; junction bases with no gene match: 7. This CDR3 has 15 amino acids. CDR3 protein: CSARAPGQGDHEQYF. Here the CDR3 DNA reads TGCAGTGCTAGAGCTCCGGGACAGGGGGACCACGAGCAGTACTTC.

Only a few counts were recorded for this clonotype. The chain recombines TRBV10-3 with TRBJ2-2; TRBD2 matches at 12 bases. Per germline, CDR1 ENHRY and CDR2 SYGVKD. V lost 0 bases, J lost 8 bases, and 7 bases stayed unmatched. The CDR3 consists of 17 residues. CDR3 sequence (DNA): TGTGCCATCAGTGAGTCGGGACTAGCGGGCGAGGTAGGGGAGCTGTTTTTT. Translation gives CAISESGLAGEVGELFF.

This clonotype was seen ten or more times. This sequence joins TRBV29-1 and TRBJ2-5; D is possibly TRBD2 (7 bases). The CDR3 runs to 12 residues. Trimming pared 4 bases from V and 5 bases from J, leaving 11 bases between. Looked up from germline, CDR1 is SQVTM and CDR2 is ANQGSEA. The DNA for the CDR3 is TGCAGCGTTGTGGGGGGGCTGGAGACCCAGTACTTC. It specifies CSVVGGLETQYF.